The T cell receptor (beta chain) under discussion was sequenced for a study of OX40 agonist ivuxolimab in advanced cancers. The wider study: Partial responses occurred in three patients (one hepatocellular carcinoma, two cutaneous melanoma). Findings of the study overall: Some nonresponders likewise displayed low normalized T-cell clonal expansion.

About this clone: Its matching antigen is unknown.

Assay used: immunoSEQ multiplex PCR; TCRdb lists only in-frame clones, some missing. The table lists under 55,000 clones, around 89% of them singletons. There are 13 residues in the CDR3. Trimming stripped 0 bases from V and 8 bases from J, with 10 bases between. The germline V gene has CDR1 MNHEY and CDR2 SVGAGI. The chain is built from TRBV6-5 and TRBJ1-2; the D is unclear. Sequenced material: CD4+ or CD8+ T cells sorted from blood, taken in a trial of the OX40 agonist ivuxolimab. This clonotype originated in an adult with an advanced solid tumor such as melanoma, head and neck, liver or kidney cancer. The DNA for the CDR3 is TGTGCCAGCAGTTACTCAGGCTTCGGGGGCTACACCTTC. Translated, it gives CASSYSGFGGYTF.